The 32 T cell receptor beta chains below come from one sample, sequenced in a study of T cell responses to AZD1222 COVID-19 vaccine. The data were produced by immunoSEQ multiplex PCR, yet TCRdb's version contains in-frame clones alone and is incomplete. The data show some 140,000 clones, with approximately 92% seen just once and approximately 2% held by the top ten. Sequencing used peripheral blood, obtained 28 days after the second AZD1222 dose. Receptors originate from an adult who received the AZD1222 COVID-19 vaccine.

The chain joins TRBV5-8 to TRBJ1-1, with D possibly matching TRBD1 (5 bases). Germline V gives CDR1 SGHTS, CDR2 YDEGEE. There are 12 residues in the CDR3. Trimming stripped 9 bases from V and 1 base from J, with 10 bases between. The CDR3, as DNA: TGTGCCATCCAACAGGAGAACACTGAAGCTTTCTTT. This encodes CAIQQENTEAFF. The whole variable domain, remainder taken from reference TRBV5-8 and TRBJ1-1, is EAGVTQSPTHLIKTRGQQATLRCSPISGHTSVYWYQQALGLGLQFLLWYDEGEERNRGNFPPRFSGRQFPNYSSELNVNALELEDSALYLCAIQQENTEAFFGQGTRLTVV.

With respect to this clone: Sequence at one end of the junction differs from germline and may be a read error. The rearrangement joins TRBV2 to TRBJ1-1; D may be TRBD1 (5 bases). This CDR3 has 16 residues. Germline CDR1 and CDR2: SNHLY and FYNNEI. CDR3 sequence: CATSERGGDPPGEAFF. CDR3 nucleotides: TGTGCCACCAGTGAACGGGGGGGGGACCCCCCCGGAGAAGCTTTCTTT.

V and J are TRBV6-2 or TRBV6-3 and TRBJ2-7, with D perhaps matching TRBD2 (6 bases). This CDR3 spans 14 amino acids. Germline CDR1 MNHEY, CDR2 SVGEGT. Between the trimmed V and J ends, which lost 2 bases and 2 bases, there was a span of 10 bases. The CDR3 here is CASSYVGGAYEQYF. CDR3 nucleotides: TGTGCCAGCAGTTACGTGGGGGGAGCCTACGAGCAGTACTTC.

This chain joins TRBV6-1 and TRBJ1-2; D gene unclear. This CDR3 spans 14 amino acids. Trimming pared 1 base from V and 4 bases from J, leaving 10 bases between. Germline V gives CDR1 MNHNS, CDR2 SASEGT. CDR3: CASSEGFLLYGYTF. CDR3 bases: TGTGCCAGCAGTGAAGGATTTCTCCTCTATGGCTACACCTTC.

The gene calls are TRBV14 and TRBJ1-1; D might be TRBD1 (6 bases). The CDR3 is 13 amino acids. Germline CDR1 and CDR2: SGHDN and FVKESK. V lost 2 bases, J lost 7 bases, and 11 bases lay in between. The CDR3 DNA reads TGTGCCAGCAGCCAACACAGGGATCTTGAAGCTTTCTTT. Translation gives CASSQHRDLEAFF. Full variable domain (rest looked up from reference TRBV14 and TRBJ1-1): EAGVTQFPSHSVIEKGQTVTLRCDPISGHDNLYWYRRVMGKEIKFLLHFVKESKQDESGMPNNRFLAERTGGTYSTLKVQPAELEDSGVYFCASSQHRDLEAFFGQGTRLTVV.

The genes are TRBV7-2 and TRBJ2-5; the D gene is possibly TRBD2 (5 bases). Germline loops: CDR1 SGHTA, CDR2 FQGNSA. Trimming removed 3 bases at V and 7 bases at J, with 15 bases between. This CDR3 has 14 residues. CDR3 loop: CASSFFRERGTQYF. CDR3 DNA: TGTGCCAGCAGCTTTTTCCGGGAACGGGGGACCCAGTACTTC. Full variable domain (remainder filled in from reference TRBV7-2 and TRBJ2-5): GAGVSQSPSNKVTEKGKDVELRCDPISGHTALYWYRQSLGQGLEFLIYFQGNSAPDKSGLPSDRFSAERTGGSVSTLTIQRTQQEDSAVYLCASSFFRERGTQYFGPGTRLLVL.

The genes are TRBV4-3 and TRBJ1-1, with 8 bases aligning to TRBD1. The length of the CDR3 is 15 residues. V was pared by 0 bases and J by 8 bases, with 8 bases of the junction left unmatched. CDR1 and CDR2 from the germline V gene are LGHNA and YSLEER. CDR3 residues: CASSQEGAGGAEAFF. DNA of the CDR3: TGCGCCAGCAGCCAAGAGGGGGCAGGGGGCGCAGAAGCTTTCTTT.

This chain uses TRBV7-9 with TRBJ2-1; D possibly uses TRBD1 or TRBD2 (7 bases each). The CDR3 loop spans 18 amino acids. Trimming removed 2 bases at V and 2 bases at J, with 19 bases between. Germline V lookup: CDR1 SEHNR, CDR2 FQNEAQ (reference sequence). In nucleotides, the CDR3 is TGTGCCAGCAGCTTATTCGGGTCAGGGGGGGGACCCTACAATGAGCAGTTCTTC. Its translation is CASSLFGSGGGPYNEQFF.

The CDR3 bases are TGTGCCAGCAGCCCCCGTAGTGGTGAGCAGTTCTTC. This translates into CASSPRSGEQFF. The genes are TRBV7-3 and TRBJ2-1; no definite D call. Germline lookup yields CDR1 SGHTA and CDR2 FQGTGA. The CDR3 runs to 12 residues. Trimming shortened V by 5 bases and J by 9 bases, and 11 bases separated the two germline ends.

The V and J genes are TRBV13 and TRBJ2-1, with 15 nucleotides matching TRBD2. The CDR3 is made up of 17 amino acids. V lost 5 bases to trimming and J lost 5 bases; unmatched junction nucleotides: 7. From germline, CDR1 is PRHDT and CDR2 FYEKMQ (reference sequence). As DNA, the CDR3 is TGTGCCAGCAGCCTAAGGACTAGCGGGAGGGCCAACAATGAGCAGTTCTTC. Its protein is CASSLRTSGRANNEQFF.

The V call is TRBV3-1 (or the pseudogene TRBV3-2), the J call TRBJ1-2; tentatively, D is TRBD1 (6 bases). CDR1 LGHDT and CDR2 YNNKEL come from the germline V gene (reference sequence). V lost 1 base to trimming and J lost 8 bases, with 26 bases between them. CDR3 length equals 18 residues. The CDR3 DNA reads TGTGCCAGCAGCCAAGTGGTGTTACAGGGTAGGGGCTCAAGGGGCTACACCTTC. This codes for CASSQVVLQGRGSRGYTF.

V gene TRBV5-6 combines with J gene TRBJ2-2; D gene unclear. Germline loops: CDR1 SGHDT, CDR2 YYEEEE. CDR3 length: 16 residues. The V end lost 0 bases, the J end lost 1 base, and 10 bases lay between the germline ends. The CDR3 spells CASSLGLGQNTGELFF. CDR3 coding DNA: TGTGCCAGCAGCTTGGGTTTAGGCCAGAACACCGGGGAGCTGTTTTTT.

V is TRBV3-1 (or the pseudogene TRBV3-2) and J is TRBJ1-5; TRBD1 is a possible D gene (5 bases). The germline gives CDR1 LGHDT, CDR2 YNNKEL (reference sequence). V was trimmed by 4 bases and J by 4 bases, leaving 11 bases between them. The CDR3 spans 14 residues. CDR3 DNA sequence: TGTGCCAGCAGCCGTGAGCGGGGGAATCAGCCCCAGCATTTT. This translates into CASSRERGNQPQHF.

This clone has more than one count but fewer than ten. The chain carries TRBV3-1 (or the pseudogene TRBV3-2) and TRBJ2-7; D gene ambiguous. Trimming took off 2 bases at V and 6 bases at J, with 5 bases between the two ends. The CDR3 length is 11 residues. CDR1 is LGHDT and CDR2 is YNNKEL in the germline V gene (reference sequence). DNA for the CDR3: TGTGCCAGCAGCCAAAGGGCCGAGCAGTACTTC. Its protein is CASSQRAEQYF.

The chain has TRBV6-5 and TRBJ1-3, with unresolved D. Looked up from germline, CDR1 is MNHEY and CDR2 is SVGAGI. V was pared by 7 bases and J by 0 bases, with 10 bases between. The CDR3 contains 14 residues. CDR3 DNA sequence: TGTGCCAGCAACGGAGTCTTCTCTGGAAACACCATATATTTT. Translating gives CASNGVFSGNTIYF.

The J gene is TRBJ1-6, the V gene TRBV5-1; tentatively, D is TRBD1 (5 bases). Germline lookup yields CDR1 SGHRS and CDR2 YFSETQ. Trimming took 9 bases from V and 0 from J, leaving 13 bases between them. This CDR3 is built from 15 residues. CDR3 in DNA: TGCGCCACCAACGGGGGGAGCTCCTATAATTCACCCCTCCACTTT. This sequence encodes CATNGGSSYNSPLHF.

This chain uses TRBV2 with TRBJ2-2; D tentatively fits TRBD1 or TRBD2 (7 bases each). The CDR3 is made up of 16 amino acids. With 5 bases removed from V and 3 bases from J, the gap between germline ends came to 16 bases. In germline, CDR1 is SNHLY, CDR2 FYNNEI. This chain's CDR3 is CASSKLAGGDTGELFF. CDR3 DNA: TGTGCCAGCAGTAAACTGGCAGGGGGGGACACCGGGGAGCTGTTTTTT.

V and J are TRBV19 and TRBJ1-2; D remains unclear. V lost 3 bases and J lost 7, with 12 bases in between. This CDR3 is 13 amino acids long. Germline CDR1 and CDR2: LNHDA and SQIVND (reference sequence). CDR3: CASSMQALFGYTF. CDR3 bases: TGTGCCAGTAGTATGCAGGCACTTTTTGGCTACACCTTC.

The rearrangement joins TRBV2 to TRBJ1-5; D is perhaps TRBD1 (5 bases). Per germline, CDR1 SNHLY and CDR2 FYNNEI. With 6 bases removed from V and 0 bases from J, the gap between germline ends came to 9 bases. The CDR3 contains 14 residues. For the CDR3, the DNA is TGTGCCAGCAGACTGGACACTAGCAATCAGCCCCAGCATTTT. Its protein product is CASRLDTSNQPQHF.

The chain combines TRBV6-5 with TRBJ2-3, with D possibly being TRBD1 or TRBD2 (5 bases each). CDR1 and CDR2 from the germline V gene are MNHEY and SVGAGI. The CDR3 consists of 13 residues. Between the trimmed V and J ends, which lost 11 bases and 7 bases, there was a span of 19 bases. The CDR3 spells CAGSFGGQNTQYF. The CDR3 region has the DNA TGTGCCGGATCATTCGGAGGACAAAATACGCAGTATTTT.

The chain combines TRBV2 with TRBJ2-3; possibly TRBD1 for D (6 bases). CDR3 size: 12 residues. V was trimmed by 8 bases and J by 3 bases, leaving 9 bases between them. Germline CDR1 reads SNHLY; CDR2 reads FYNNEI. This CDR3 reads CASGQGTDTQYF. CDR3 coding DNA: TGTGCCAGCGGCCAGGGGACAGATACGCAGTATTTT.

This rearrangement joins TRBV24-1 to TRBJ2-2; D is uncertain. This CDR3 is 15 amino acids long. Germline V lookup: CDR1 KGHDR, CDR2 SFDVKD. Trimming shortened V by 3 bases and J by 3 bases, and 10 bases separated the two germline ends. As DNA, the CDR3 is TGTGCCACCAGTGATCCAGGCGGAGACACCGGGGAGCTGTTTTTT. Protein product: CATSDPGGDTGELFF.

The V call is TRBV20-1, the J call TRBJ1-4; D ambiguous. V lost 3 bases and J lost 6, with 11 bases in between. The CDR3 spans 13 residues. Germline lookup yields CDR1 DFQATT and CDR2 SNEGSKA (reference sequence). As DNA, the CDR3 is TGCAGTGCTAGTGTTGCAAACTATGAAAAACTGTTTTTT. Its translation: CSASVANYEKLFF.

The chain links TRBV7-2 to TRBJ1-1, with D possibly TRBD1 on 6 matching bases. CDR1 and CDR2 (germline): SGHTA, FQGNSA. V was clipped by 5 bases and J by 4 bases, with 11 bases between them. CDR3 length: 13 amino acids. The CDR3 DNA reads TGTGCCAGCAGCCCCCAGGGGCCCACTGAAGCTTTCTTT. Its protein product is CASSPQGPTEAFF.

This chain links TRBV27 with TRBJ2-7, with D unclear. V was shortened by 0 bases and J by 2 bases, with 11 bases between the two germline ends. Germline V lookup: CDR1 MNHEY, CDR2 SMNVEV (reference sequence). The CDR3 runs to 15 residues. CDR3: CASSLSARFTYEQYF. CDR3 DNA: TGTGCCAGCAGTTTATCGGCCAGGTTCACCTACGAGCAGTACTTC.

V and J are TRBV19 and TRBJ1-2; D is unresolved. This CDR3 comprises 15 residues. V was trimmed by 7 bases and J by 7 bases, leaving 22 bases between them. CDR1 is LNHDA, CDR2 SQIVND, per germline (reference sequence). For the CDR3, the DNA is TGTGCCAGTACCGTCGGGCCAAGCGGAACGGGTGGCTACACCTTC. This translates into CASTVGPSGTGGYTF.

The chain joins TRBV9 to TRBJ1-1; 11 bases fit TRBD1. Germline values: CDR1 SGDLS, CDR2 YYNGEE. The CDR3 runs to 14 residues. Unmatched junction bases numbered 1, after V lost 0 bases and J lost 6 bases. The CDR3 loop is CASSVGGQGAEAFF. The CDR3 DNA is TGTGCCAGCAGCGTAGGGGGACAGGGGGCTGAAGCTTTCTTT.

The genes are TRBV18 and TRBJ1-1; D unresolved. The germline V gene has CDR1 KGHSH and CDR2 LQKENI. This CDR3 spans 15 amino acids. Trimming cost V 3 bases and J 0 bases, with 11 bases left between them. The CDR3 region is CASSPAEVLNTEAFF. The CDR3 DNA follows: TGTGCCAGCTCACCGGCAGAAGTGTTGAACACTGAAGCTTTCTTT.

The chain joins TRBV18 to TRBJ1-1; 7 bases are a match to TRBD1. Trimming at V came to 1 base and at J to 1 base, leaving 3 bases not matched to a gene. CDR3 length: 15 amino acids. Germline loops: CDR1 KGHSH, CDR2 LQKENI. In DNA, the CDR3 is TGTGCCAGCTCACCACAGGGGGCGGAGAACACTGAAGCTTTCTTT. This encodes CASSPQGAENTEAFF. Full variable domain (remainder filled in from reference TRBV18 and TRBJ1-1): NAGVMQNPRHLVRRRGQEARLRCSPMKGHSHVYWYRQLPEEGLKFMVYLQKENIIDESGMPKERFSAEFPKEGPSILRIQQVVRGDSAAYFCASSPQGAENTEAFFGQGTRLTVV.

The V call is TRBV6-5, the J call TRBJ1-6; D unclear. With 2 bases removed from V and 0 bases from J, the gap between germline ends came to 5 bases. Germline CDR1 reads MNHEY; CDR2 reads SVGAGI. The CDR3 length is 15 residues. This CDR3 is CASSYRSSYNSPLHF. Written as DNA, the CDR3 is TGTGCCAGCAGTTACAGAAGCTCCTATAATTCACCCCTCCACTTT.

The chain recombines TRBV9 with TRBJ2-7; tentatively, D is TRBD1 (6 bases). Germline V gene sequence: CDR1 SGDLS, CDR2 YYNGEE. V lost 7 bases to trimming and J lost 3 bases, with 20 bases between them. CDR3 length equals 15 residues. DNA for the CDR3: TGTGCCAGCGGATCCGGACAGTCGATAGGCTACGAGCAGTACTTC. It specifies CASGSGQSIGYEQYF.

The chain employs TRBV6-5 and TRBJ1-6; D gene uncertain. The CDR3 contains 15 residues. Germline V gene data show CDR1 as MNHEY and CDR2 as SVGAGI. Deletions cut 5 bases from V and 3 bases from J, with 11 bases between. The CDR3 sequence is CASSRSRDYNSPLHF. In DNA form, the CDR3 reads TGTGCCAGCAGTCGTTCTCGGGACTATAATTCACCCCTCCACTTT.